Listed below are T cell receptor beta chains from one sample, sequenced in a study of PD-L1 blockade in urothelial cancer. Sequencing used immunoSEQ multiplex PCR; TCRdb keeps in-frame clones, though not all of them. In the table there are under 100,000 clones, nearly 90% of which are singletons. Sequenced here: PBMCs, sampled around atezolizumab (anti-PD-L1) treatment. The receptors were gathered from a man aged 55 to 69 with urothelial cancer. The CDR3 runs from the conserved cysteine through the conserved F or W. D genes are given only for firm matches. Size is stated for part of the rows, as once, few or many counts, or as a class when the clone is expanded.

d_call	v_call	clone_size	j_call	cdr3_aa	cdr3_nt
TRBD1	TRBV7-2	-	TRBJ1-2	CASSSDRVYGYTF	TGTGCCAGCAGCTCTGACAGGGTATATGGCTACACCTTC
-	TRBV7-8	-	TRBJ1-2	CASSASRAANYGYTF	TGTGCCAGCAGCGCTTCCAGGGCTGCTAACTATGGCTACACCTTC
-	TRBV5-6	-	TRBJ2-2	CASSSLVGGEELFF	TGTGCCAGCAGCTCTCTTGTTGGAGGAGAGGAGCTGTTTTTT
-	TRBV6-5	-	TRBJ2-5	CASSYSLAHETQYF	TGTGCCAGCAGTTACTCTCTAGCGCATGAGACCCAGTACTTC
-	TRBV5-6	-	TRBJ2-7	CASSFGGTLGEQYF	TGTGCCAGCAGCTTCGGAGGGACCCTGGGGGAGCAGTACTTC
TRBD1	TRBV6-5	-	TRBJ1-5	CASSRDRGSNQPQHF	TGTGCCAGCTCCCGCGACAGGGGGTCCAATCAGCCCCAGCATTTT
TRBD1	TRBV18	-	TRBJ2-2	CASSLAQGANTGELFF	TGTGCCAGCTCACTTGCACAGGGGGCGAACACCGGGGAGCTGTTTTTT
-	TRBV11-2	-	TRBJ1-1	CASSTPRGLSEAFF	TGTGCCAGCAGCACACCTAGGGGGTTATCTGAAGCTTTCTTT
TRBD1	TRBV12-5	once	TRBJ2-3	CASGLGPTGADTQYF	TGTGCTAGTGGTTTGGGGCCGACAGGGGCAGATACGCAGTATTTT
TRBD1	TRBV6-1	-	TRBJ2-5	CASLGQGAAETQYF	TGTGCCAGCCTAGGACAGGGGGCAGCAGAGACCCAGTACTTC
TRBD2	TRBV5-1	-	TRBJ2-1	CASSSNLAGGVNEQFF	TGCGCCAGCAGCTCTAACCTAGCGGGAGGGGTCAATGAGCAGTTCTTC
-	TRBV7-2	-	TRBJ1-3	CASSLAGSRAFSGNTIYF	TGTGCCAGCAGCTTAGCGGGGTCCAGGGCCTTCTCTGGAAACACCATATATTTT
TRBD1	TRBV11-2	-	TRBJ1-2	CASSSQGANYGYTF	TGTGCCAGCAGCTCACAGGGGGCTAACTATGGCTACACCTTC
-	TRBV28	-	TRBJ1-3	CASSPPLSSGNTIYF	TGTGCCAGCAGCCCACCCCTTAGCTCTGGAAACACCATATATTTT
-	TRBV10-3	-	TRBJ1-2	CAINRGDGGYTF	TGTGCCATCAATCGGGGGGATGGCGGCTACACCTTC
-	TRBV30	-	TRBJ1-1	CAWSHAGALTTEAFF	TGTGCCTGGAGCCATGCAGGGGCTTTAACTACTGAAGCTTTCTTT
TRBD1	TRBV28	-	TRBJ2-2	CASNGQGLGTGELFF	TGTGCCAGCAACGGACAGGGTTTGGGCACCGGGGAGCTGTTTTTT
-	TRBV4-2	-	TRBJ2-7	CASSQPRSRGNEQYF	TGTGCCAGCAGCCAGCCGAGATCCAGGGGCAACGAGCAGTACTTC
-	TRBV6-6	-	TRBJ1-5	CASSYSRGGSNQPQHF	TGTGCCAGCAGTTACTCGCGGGGAGGTAGCAATCAGCCCCAGCATTTT
-	TRBV28	-	TRBJ2-7	CASRSTGYLYEQYF	TGTGCCAGCAGATCGACGGGATACCTATACGAGCAGTACTTC
TRBD1	TRBV5-4	few	TRBJ1-1	CASSLGQGMNTEAFF	TGTGCCAGCAGCCTAGGACAGGGGATGAACACTGAAGCTTTCTTT
-	TRBV7-9	-	TRBJ1-2	CASSSQRVGNYGYTF	TGTGCCAGCAGCTCACAGAGGGTGGGAAACTATGGCTACACCTTC
-	TRBV7-2	-	TRBJ1-5	CASSLVGGVDQPQHF	TGTGCCAGCAGCTTAGTAGGAGGGGTAGACCAGCCCCAGCATTTT
-	TRBV5-5	once	TRBJ1-5	CASSLGREALQPQHF	TGTGCCAGCAGCTTAGGCAGGGAGGCTCTACAGCCCCAGCATTTT